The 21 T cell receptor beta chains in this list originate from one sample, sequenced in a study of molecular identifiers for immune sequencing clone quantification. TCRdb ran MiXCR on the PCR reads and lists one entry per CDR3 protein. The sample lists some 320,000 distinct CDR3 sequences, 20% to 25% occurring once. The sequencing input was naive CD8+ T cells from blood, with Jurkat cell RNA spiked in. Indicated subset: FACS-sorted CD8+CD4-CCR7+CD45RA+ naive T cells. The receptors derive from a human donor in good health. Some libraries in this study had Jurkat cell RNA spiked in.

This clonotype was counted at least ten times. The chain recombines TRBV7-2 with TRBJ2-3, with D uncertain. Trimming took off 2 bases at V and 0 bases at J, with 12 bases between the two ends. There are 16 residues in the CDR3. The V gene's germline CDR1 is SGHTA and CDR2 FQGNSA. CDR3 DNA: TGTGCCAGCAGCTTAATCGCGTTCAGTAGCACAGATACGCAGTATTTT. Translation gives CASSLIAFSSTDTQYF.

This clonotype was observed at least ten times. The CDR3 DNA reads as TGTGCCAGCAGTGAAGGGGCTAGGGGTGAGCAGTTCTTC. Amino acids: CASSEGARGEQFF. The V call is TRBV2, the J call TRBJ2-1; possible D gene TRBD1, 5 bases. CDR1 is SNHLY and CDR2 is FYNNEI in the germline V gene. Deletions cut 1 base from V and 9 bases from J, with 10 bases between. The CDR3 consists of 13 residues.

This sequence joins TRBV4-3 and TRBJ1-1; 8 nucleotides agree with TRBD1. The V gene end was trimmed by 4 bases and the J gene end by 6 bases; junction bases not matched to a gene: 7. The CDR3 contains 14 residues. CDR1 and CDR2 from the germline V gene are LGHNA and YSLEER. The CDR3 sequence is CASSLGTGVSEAFF. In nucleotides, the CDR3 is TGCGCCAGCAGCCTAGGGACAGGCGTATCTGAAGCTTTCTTT.

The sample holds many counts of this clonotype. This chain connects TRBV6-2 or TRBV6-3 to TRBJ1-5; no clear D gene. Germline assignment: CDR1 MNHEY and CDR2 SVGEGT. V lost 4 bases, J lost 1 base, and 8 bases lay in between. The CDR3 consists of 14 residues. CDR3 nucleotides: TGTGCCAGCAGTTTGACATTAAGCAATCAGCCCCAGCATTTT. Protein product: CASSLTLSNQPQHF.

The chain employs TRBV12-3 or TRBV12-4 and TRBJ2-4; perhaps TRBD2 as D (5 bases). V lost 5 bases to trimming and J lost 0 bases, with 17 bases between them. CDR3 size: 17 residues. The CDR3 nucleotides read TGTGCCAGCAGTACGTCCGGGGATTGGATAGCCAAAAACATTCAGTACTTC. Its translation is CASSTSGDWIAKNIQYF.

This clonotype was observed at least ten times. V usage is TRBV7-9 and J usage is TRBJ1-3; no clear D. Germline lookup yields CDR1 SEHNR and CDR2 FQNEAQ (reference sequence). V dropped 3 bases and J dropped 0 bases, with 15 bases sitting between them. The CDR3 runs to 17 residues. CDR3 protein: CASSFPPAASSGNTIYF. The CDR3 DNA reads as TGTGCCAGCAGCTTTCCCCCGGCGGCGAGCTCTGGAAACACCATATATTTT.

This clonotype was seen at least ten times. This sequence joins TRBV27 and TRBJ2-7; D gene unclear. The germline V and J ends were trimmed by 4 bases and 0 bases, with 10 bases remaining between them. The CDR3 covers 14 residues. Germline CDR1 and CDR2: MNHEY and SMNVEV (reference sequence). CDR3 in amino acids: CASSSLLSSYEQYF. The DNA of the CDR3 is TGTGCCAGCAGTTCCCTCTTAAGCTCCTACGAGCAGTACTTC.

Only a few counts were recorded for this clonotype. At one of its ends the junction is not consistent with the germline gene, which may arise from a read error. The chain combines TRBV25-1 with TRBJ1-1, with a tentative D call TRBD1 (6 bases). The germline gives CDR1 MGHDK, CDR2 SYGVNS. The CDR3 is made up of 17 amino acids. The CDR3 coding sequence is TGTGCCAGCAGTGACTCAGGACGGACAGACCTGAACGCTGAAGCTTTCTTT. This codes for CASSDSGRTDLNAEAFF.

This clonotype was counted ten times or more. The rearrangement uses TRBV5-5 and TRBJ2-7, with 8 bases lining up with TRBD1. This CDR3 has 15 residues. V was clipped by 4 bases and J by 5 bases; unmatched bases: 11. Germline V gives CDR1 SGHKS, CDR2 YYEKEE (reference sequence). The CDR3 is CASSRPGTGHHEQYF. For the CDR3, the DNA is TGTGCCAGCAGCCGTCCCGGGACAGGTCACCACGAGCAGTACTTC.

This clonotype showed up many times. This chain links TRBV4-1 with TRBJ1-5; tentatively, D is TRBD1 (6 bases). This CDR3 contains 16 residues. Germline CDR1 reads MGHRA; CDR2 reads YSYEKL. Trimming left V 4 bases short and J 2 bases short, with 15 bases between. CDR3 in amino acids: CASSLAGEMGNQPQHF. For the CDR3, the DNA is TGCGCCAGCAGCCTGGCAGGGGAGATGGGCAATCAGCCCCAGCATTTT.

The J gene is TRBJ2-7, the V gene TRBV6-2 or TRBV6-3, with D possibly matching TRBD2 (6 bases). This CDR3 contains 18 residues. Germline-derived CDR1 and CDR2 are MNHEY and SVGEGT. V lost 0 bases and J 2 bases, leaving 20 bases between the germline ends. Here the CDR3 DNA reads TGTGCCAGCAGTTACTCTCGGGTTGATAGCGGAAATACCTACGAGCAGTACTTC. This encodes CASSYSRVDSGNTYEQYF.

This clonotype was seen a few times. The CDR3, as DNA: TGCGCCAGCAGCAACCGGGACAGAGCCTCTGGGGCCAACGTCCTGACTTTC. Residues: CASSNRDRASGANVLTF. V gene TRBV4-3 combines with J gene TRBJ2-6, with 7 positions matching TRBD1. The CDR3 has 17 residues. Germline-derived CDR1 and CDR2 are LGHNA and YSLEER. V shed 5 bases and J 0 bases; nucleotides not matched to a gene: 7.

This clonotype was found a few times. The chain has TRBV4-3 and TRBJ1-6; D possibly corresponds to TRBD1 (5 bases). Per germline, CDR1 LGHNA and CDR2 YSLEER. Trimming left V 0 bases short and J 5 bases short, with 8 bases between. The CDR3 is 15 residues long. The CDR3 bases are TGCGCCAGCAGCCAAGATTCAGGGAATAATTCACCCCTCCACTTT. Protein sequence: CASSQDSGNNSPLHF.

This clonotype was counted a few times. CDR3 nucleotides: TGTGCCAGCAGTCGCGGGACAGATTGGAGCAATCAGCCCCAGCATTTT. Translated, it gives CASSRGTDWSNQPQHF. V usage is TRBV28 and J usage is TRBJ1-5; TRBD1 matches 7 bases. Germline assignment: CDR1 MDHEN and CDR2 SYDVKM. The J segment lost 1 base and the V segment lost 5 bases, leaving 8 bases of the junction unmatched. The CDR3 extends over 16 amino acids.

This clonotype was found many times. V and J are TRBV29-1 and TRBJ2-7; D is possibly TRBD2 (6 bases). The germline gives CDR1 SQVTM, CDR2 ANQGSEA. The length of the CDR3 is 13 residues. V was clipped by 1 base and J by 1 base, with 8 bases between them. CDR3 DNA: TGCAGCGTTGAAGTGGGAGGTTCCTACGAGCAGTACTTC. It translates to CSVEVGGSYEQYF.

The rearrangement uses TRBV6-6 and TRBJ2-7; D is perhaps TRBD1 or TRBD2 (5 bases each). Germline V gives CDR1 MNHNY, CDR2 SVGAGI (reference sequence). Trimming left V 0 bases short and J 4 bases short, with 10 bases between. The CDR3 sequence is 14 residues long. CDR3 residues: CASSYSSGRYEQYF. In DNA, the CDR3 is TGTGCCAGCAGTTACTCGTCAGGGAGATACGAGCAGTACTTC.

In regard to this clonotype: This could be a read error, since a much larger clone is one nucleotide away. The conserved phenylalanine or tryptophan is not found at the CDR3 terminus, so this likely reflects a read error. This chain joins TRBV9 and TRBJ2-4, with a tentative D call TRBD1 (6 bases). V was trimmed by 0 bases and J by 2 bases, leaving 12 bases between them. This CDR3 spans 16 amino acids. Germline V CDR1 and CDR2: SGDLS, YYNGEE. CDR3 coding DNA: TGTGCCAGCAGCGTAGGTTTCAGGGGCACCAAAAACATTCAGTACCTC. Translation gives CASSVGFRGTKNIQYL.

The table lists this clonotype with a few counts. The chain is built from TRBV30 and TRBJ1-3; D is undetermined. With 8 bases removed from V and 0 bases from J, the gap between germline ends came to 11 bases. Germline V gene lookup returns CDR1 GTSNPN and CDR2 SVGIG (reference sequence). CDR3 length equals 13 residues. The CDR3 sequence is CATETVSGNTIYF. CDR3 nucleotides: TGTGCCACTGAAACAGTCTCTGGAAACACCATATATTTT.

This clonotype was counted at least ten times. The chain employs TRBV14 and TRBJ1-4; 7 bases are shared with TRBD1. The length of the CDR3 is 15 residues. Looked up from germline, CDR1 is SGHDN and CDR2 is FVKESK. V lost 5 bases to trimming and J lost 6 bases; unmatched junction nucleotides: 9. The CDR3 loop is CASSSTGEVDEKLFF. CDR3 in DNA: TGTGCCAGCAGCTCTACAGGGGAGGTGGATGAAAAACTGTTTTTT.

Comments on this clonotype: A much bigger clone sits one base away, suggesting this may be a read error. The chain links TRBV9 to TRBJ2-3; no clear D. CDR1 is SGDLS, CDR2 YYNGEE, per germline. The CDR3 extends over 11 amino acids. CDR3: CTSSPRNTQYF. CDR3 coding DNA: TGTACCAGCAGCCCCCGGAATACGCAGTATTTT.

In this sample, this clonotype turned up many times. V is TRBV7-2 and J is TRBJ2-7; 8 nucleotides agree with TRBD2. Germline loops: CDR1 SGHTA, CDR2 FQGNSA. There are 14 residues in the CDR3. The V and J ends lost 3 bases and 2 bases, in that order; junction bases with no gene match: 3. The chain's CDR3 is CASSFGGRTYEQYF. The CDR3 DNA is TGTGCCAGCAGCTTCGGCGGGAGGACCTACGAGCAGTACTTC.